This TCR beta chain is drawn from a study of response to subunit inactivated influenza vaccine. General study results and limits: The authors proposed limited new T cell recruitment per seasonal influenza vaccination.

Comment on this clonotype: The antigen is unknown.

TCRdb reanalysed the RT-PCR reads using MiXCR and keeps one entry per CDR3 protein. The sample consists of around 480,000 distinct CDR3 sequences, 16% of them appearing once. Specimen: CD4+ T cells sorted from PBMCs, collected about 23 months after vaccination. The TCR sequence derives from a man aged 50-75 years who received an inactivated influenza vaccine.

The CDR3 loop reads CASSQEWRLSYEQYF. The CDR3 DNA reads TGCGCCAGCAGCCAAGAGTGGAGACTTTCCTACGAGCAGTACTTC. The chain carries TRBV4-3 and TRBJ2-7; no reliable D call. The V end was cut by 0 bases, the J end by 1 base, with 10 bases between. This CDR3 contains 15 residues. Germline V gives CDR1 LGHNA, CDR2 YSLEER.